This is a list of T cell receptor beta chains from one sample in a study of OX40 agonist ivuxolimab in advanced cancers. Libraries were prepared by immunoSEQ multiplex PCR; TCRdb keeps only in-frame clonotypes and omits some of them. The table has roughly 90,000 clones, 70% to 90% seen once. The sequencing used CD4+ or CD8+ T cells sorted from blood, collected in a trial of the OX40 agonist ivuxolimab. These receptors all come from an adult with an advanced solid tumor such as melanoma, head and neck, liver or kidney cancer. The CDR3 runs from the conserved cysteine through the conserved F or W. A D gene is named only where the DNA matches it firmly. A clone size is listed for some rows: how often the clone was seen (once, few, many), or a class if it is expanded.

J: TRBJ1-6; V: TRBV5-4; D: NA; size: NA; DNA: TGTGCCAGCACCCGAAAAGGTAGGGGGATTGTATCACCCCTCCACTTT; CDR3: CASTRKGRGIVSPLHF
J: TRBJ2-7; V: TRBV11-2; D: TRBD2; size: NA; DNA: TGTGCCAGCAGACAGAGCGGGGGGGCTTACGAGCAGTACTTC; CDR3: CASRQSGGAYEQYF
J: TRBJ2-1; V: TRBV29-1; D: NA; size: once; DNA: TGCAGCGTTGACGCCCAGAACAATGAGCAGTTCTTC; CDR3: CSVDAQNNEQFF
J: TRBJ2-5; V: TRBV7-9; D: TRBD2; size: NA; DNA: TGTGCCAGCAGCACAGCGGGGCAAGAGACCCAGTACTTC; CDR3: CASSTAGQETQYF
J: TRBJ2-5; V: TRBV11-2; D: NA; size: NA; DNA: TGTGCCAGCACCCGAATGGGACTTACCGAAGAGACCCAGTACTTC; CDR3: CASTRMGLTEETQYF
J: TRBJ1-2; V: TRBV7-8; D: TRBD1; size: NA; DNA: TGTGCCAGCAGCCTAATTCCCGGGACAGAGGGCTACACCTTC; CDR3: CASSLIPGTEGYTF
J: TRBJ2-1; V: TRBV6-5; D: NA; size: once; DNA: TGTGCCAGCAGTTACAAGGGGAACTACAATGAGCAGTTCTTC; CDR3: CASSYKGNYNEQFF
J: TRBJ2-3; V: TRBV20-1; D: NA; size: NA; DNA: TGCAGTGCCGCAGGGAATACGCAGTATTTT; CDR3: CSAAGNTQYF
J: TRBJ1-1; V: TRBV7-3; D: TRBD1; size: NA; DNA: TGTGCCAGCAGCTTAACACCACAGGGGGTGAACACTGAAGCTTTCTTT; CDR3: CASSLTPQGVNTEAFF
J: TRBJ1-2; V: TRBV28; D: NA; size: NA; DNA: TGTGCCAGCTCGGGCGGCATTGGGGCTAACACCTTC; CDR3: CASSGGIGANTF
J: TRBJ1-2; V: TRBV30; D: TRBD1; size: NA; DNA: TGTGCCTGGAGTGTAGGGGACAGAGAGAGTTATGGCTACACCTTC; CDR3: CAWSVGDRESYGYTF
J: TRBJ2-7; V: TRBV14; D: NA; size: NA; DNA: TGTGCCAGCAGCGCACACCCCCTTTGGGACGAGCAGTACTTC; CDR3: CASSAHPLWDEQYF
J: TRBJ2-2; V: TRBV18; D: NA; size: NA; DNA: TGTGCCAGCTCACCACCTCTAACCGGGGAGCTGTTTTTT; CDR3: CASSPPLTGELFF
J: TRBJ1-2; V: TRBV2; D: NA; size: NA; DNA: TGTGCCAGCAGTGAAGCGCGGACCAACTATGGCTACACCTTC; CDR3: CASSEARTNYGYTF
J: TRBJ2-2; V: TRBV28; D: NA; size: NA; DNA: TGTGCCAGCAGACGAGCGAACACCGGGGAGCTGTTTTTT; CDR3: CASRRANTGELFF
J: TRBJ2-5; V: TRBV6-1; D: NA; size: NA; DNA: TGTGCCAGCATTAACGGGGATTGGGACGAGACCCAGTACTTC; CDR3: CASINGDWDETQYF
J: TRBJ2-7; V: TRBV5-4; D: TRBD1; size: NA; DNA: TGTGCCAGCAGTTTACGGGACAGGGGTTCCTACGAGCAGTACTTC; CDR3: CASSLRDRGSYEQYF
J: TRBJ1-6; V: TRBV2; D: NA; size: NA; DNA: TGTGCCAGCAGTGAAGCGGGTGGATCCTATAATTCACCCCTCCACTTT; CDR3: CASSEAGGSYNSPLHF
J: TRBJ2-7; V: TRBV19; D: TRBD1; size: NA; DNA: TGTGCCAGTAGTATAGATCCGGGACAGGGGTACGAGCAGTACTTC; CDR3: CASSIDPGQGYEQYF
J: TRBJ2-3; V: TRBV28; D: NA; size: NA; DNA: TGTGCCAGCAGTTTATGGCGAGATACGCAGTATTTT; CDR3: CASSLWRDTQYF
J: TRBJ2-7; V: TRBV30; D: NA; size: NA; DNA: TGTGCCTGGAGTGTAGGGGGGCGCGAGCAGTACTTC; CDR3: CAWSVGGREQYF
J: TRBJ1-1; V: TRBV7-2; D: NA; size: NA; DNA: TGTGCCAGCAGCTACAGGAAATTGAACACTGAAGCTTTCTTT; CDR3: CASSYRKLNTEAFF
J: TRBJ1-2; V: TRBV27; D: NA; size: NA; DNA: TGTGCCAGCAGTCCATCAGGAGGTGGCTACACCTTC; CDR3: CASSPSGGGYTF
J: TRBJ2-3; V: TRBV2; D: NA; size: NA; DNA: TGTGCCAGCAGTGAGTCGACTAGTAGCACAGATACGCAGTATTTT; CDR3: CASSESTSSTDTQYF
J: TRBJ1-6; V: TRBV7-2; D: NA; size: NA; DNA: TGTGCCAGCAGCTTGGGGGCAGAGTCACCCCTCCACTTT; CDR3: CASSLGAESPLHF
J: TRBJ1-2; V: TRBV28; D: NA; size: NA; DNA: TGTGCCAGCAGTCCCTCCCAGGGTAGCAACTATGGCTACACCTTC; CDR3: CASSPSQGSNYGYTF
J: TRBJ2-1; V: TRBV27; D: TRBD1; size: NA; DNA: TGTGCCAGCAGTCATAAAGGTTCCGGGACAGGGTTTTATGAGCAGTTCTTC; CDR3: CASSHKGSGTGFYEQFF
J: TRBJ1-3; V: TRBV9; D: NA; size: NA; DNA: TGTGCCAGCAGCGCCGCCTTGACATTAGCTGGAAACACCATATATTTT; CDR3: CASSAALTLAGNTIYF
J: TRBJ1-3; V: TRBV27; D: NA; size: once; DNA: TGTGCCAGCAGTTTAAGTGGGCCCCTTTTGGGCACCATATATTTT; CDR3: CASSLSGPLLGTIYF
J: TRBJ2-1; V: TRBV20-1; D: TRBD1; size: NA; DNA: TGCAGTTCGGGACAGGGGTTCGGGCAGTTCTTC; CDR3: CSSGQGFGQFF
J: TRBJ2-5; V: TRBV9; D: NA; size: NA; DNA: TGTGCCAGCAGCGTAAGGCCAATTGGCTCACCAGGGGAGACCCAGTACTTC; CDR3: CASSVRPIGSPGETQYF
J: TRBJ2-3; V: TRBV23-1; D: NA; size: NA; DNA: TGCGCCAGCAGTCAAGGAGGGGGGGCCCCAGATACGCAGTATTTT; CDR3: CASSQGGGAPDTQYF
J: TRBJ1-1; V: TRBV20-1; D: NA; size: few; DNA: TGCAGTGCTACTCGGGGTGGCGCTTTCTTT; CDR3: CSATRGGAFF
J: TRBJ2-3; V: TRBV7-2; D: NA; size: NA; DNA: TGTGCCAGCAGCTTAGCGGGGGCAGCCACAGATACGCAGTATTTT; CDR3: CASSLAGAATDTQYF
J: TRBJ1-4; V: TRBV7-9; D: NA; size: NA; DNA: TGTGCCAGCAGCTCGGACCGATTCGGGTCCCTTCCTAATGAAAAACTGTTTTTT; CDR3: CASSSDRFGSLPNEKLFF
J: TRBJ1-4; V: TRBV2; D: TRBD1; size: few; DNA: TGTGCCAGCAACCCCCGGACAGGGGGCAATGAAAAACTGTTTTTT; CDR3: CASNPRTGGNEKLFF
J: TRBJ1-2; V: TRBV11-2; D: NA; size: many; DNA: TGTGCCAGCAGCTTCAGGGGCGGCTACACCTTC; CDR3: CASSFRGGYTF